This TCR beta chain was captured in a study of CD8 T cells in Susac syndrome. The CDR3 consists of 13 residues. V lost 3 bases to trimming and J lost 8 bases; unmatched junction nucleotides: 1. The germline gives CDR1 LNHDA, CDR2 SQIVND (reference sequence). Random hexamers were used to reverse transcribe an amount of roughly 0.45 to 1 ug RNA. TCRdb used MiXCR to reprocess the immunoSEQ multiplex PCR reads, holding one entry per CDR3 protein. The sample contains 150,000 to 200,000 distinct CDR3 sequences, about 91% of which appear only once. The sequence derives from a human donor with Susac syndrome. The chain recombines TRBV19 with TRBJ2-1, with TRBD1 identical over 10 bases. Sequenced material: CD4+ T cells from PBMCs. The DNA for the CDR3 is TGTGCCAGTAGTATGACAGGGGGCTATGAGCAGTTCTTC. This sequence encodes CASSMTGGYEQFF.